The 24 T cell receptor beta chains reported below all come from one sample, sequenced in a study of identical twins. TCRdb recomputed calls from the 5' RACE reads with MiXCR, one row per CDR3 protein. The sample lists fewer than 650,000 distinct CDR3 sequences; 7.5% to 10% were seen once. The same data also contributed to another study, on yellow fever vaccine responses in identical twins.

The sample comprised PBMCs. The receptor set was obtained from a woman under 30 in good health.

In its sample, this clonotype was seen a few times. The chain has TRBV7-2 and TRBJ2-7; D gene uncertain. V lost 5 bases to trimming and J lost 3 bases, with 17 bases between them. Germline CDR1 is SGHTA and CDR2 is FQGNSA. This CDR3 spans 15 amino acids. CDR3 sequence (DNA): TGTGCCAGCAGCACTAAGGGAAACATGTTCTACGAGCAGTACTTC. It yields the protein CASSTKGNMFYEQYF.

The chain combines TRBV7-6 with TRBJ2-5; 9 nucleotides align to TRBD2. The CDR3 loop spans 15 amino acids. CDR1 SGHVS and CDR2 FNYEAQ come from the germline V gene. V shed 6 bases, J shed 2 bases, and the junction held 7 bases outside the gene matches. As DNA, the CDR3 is TGTGCCAGCAGTCCATTAGCGGGGGAGCAAGAGACCCAGTACTTC. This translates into CASSPLAGEQETQYF.

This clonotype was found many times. CDR3 sequence reads: CSARDPQESSYEQYF. CDR3 nucleotides: TGCAGTGCTAGAGATCCCCAGGAGAGCTCCTACGAGCAGTACTTC. This sequence joins TRBV20-1 and TRBJ2-7; D remains unclear. CDR3 length equals 15 residues. The germline gives CDR1 DFQATT, CDR2 SNEGSKA (reference sequence). Trimming shortened V by 0 bases and J by 0 bases, and 12 bases separated the two germline ends.

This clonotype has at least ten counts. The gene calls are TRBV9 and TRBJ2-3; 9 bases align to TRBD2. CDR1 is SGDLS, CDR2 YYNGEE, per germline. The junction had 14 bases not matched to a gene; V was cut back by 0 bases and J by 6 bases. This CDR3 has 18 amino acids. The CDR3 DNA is TGTGCCAGCAGCGTAGGTGAAGCCAGCGGGGGGAGAATGGATACGCAGTATTTT. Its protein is CASSVGEASGGRMDTQYF.

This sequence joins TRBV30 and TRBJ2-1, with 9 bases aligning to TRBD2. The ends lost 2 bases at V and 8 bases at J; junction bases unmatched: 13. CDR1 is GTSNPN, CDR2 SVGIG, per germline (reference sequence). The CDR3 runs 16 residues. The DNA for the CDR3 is TGTGCCTGGAGTTCGACCGGGACTAGCTGGGGGGATGAGCAGTTCTTC. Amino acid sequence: CAWSSTGTSWGDEQFF.

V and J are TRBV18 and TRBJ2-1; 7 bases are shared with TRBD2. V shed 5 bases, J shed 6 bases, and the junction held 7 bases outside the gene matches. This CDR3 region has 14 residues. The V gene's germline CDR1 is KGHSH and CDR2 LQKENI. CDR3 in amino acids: CASSGLGRGNEQFF. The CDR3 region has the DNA TGTGCCAGCTCAGGGCTTGGGAGGGGCAATGAGCAGTTCTTC.

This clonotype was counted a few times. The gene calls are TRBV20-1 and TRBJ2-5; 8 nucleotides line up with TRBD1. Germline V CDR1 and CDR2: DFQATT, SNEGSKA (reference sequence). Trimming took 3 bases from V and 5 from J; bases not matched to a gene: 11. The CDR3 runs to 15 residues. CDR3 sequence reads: CSARVETGDLETQYF. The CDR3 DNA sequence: TGCAGTGCTAGGGTGGAGACAGGGGATCTCGAGACCCAGTACTTC.

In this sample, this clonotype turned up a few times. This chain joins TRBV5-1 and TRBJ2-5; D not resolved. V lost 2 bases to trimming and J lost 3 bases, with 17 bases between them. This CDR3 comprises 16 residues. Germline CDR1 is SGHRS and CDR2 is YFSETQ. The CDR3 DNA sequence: TGCGCCAGCAGCTTAGTCCCGGACGGGCAGAAAGAGACCCAGTACTTC. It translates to CASSLVPDGQKETQYF.

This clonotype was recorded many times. Here the CDR3 DNA reads TGTGCCAGCAGCGACCCTACGGGGGGACCCTACGAGCAGTACTTC. This sequence encodes CASSDPTGGPYEQYF. The V call is TRBV7-2, the J call TRBJ2-7; 7 bases map to TRBD2. The ends lost 5 bases at V and 2 bases at J; junction bases unmatched: 9. Germline lookup yields CDR1 SGHTA and CDR2 FQGNSA. The CDR3 spans 15 residues. Drawing the rest from reference TRBV7-2 and TRBJ2-7, the complete variable domain is GAGVSQSPSNKVTEKGKDVELRCDPISGHTALYWYRQSLGQGLEFLIYFQGNSAPDKSGLPSDRFSAERTGGSVSTLTIQRTQQEDSAVYLCASSDPTGGPYEQYFGPGTRLTVT.

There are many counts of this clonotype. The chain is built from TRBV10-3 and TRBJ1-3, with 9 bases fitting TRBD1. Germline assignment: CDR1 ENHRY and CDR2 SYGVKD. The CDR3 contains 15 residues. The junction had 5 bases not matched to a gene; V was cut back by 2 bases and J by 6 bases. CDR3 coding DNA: TGTGCCATCAGTGAGGGGGACAGGGTGGTAAACACCATATATTTT. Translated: CAISEGDRVVNTIYF.

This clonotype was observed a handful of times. CDR3 sequence: CASSITGNTEAFF. CDR3 sequence (DNA): TGTGCCAGCAGTATCACAGGTAACACTGAAGCTTTCTTT. This chain joins TRBV27 and TRBJ1-1; perhaps TRBD1 as D (5 bases). Trimming stripped 5 bases from V and 2 bases from J, with 9 bases between. This CDR3 has 13 amino acids. Germline CDR1 is MNHEY and CDR2 is SMNVEV (reference sequence).

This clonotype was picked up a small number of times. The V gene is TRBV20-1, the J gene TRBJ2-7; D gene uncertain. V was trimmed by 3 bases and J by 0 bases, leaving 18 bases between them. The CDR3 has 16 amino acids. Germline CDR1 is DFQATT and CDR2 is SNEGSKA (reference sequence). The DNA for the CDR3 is TGCAGTGCTAGCATGTTTATGACGTCTGGCTCCTACGAGCAGTACTTC. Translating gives CSASMFMTSGSYEQYF.

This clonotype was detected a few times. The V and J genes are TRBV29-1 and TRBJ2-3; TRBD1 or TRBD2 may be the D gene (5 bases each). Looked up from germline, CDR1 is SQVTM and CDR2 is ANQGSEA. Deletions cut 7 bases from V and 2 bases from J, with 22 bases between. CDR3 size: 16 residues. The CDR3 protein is CSARGEPLAHTDTQYF. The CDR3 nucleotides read TGCAGCGCGAGGGGCGAACCCCTAGCCCACACAGATACGCAGTATTTT.

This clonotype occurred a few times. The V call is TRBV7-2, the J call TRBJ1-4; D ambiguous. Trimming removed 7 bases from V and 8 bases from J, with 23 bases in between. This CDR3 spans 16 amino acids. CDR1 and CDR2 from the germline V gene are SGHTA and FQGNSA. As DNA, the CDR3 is TGTGCCAGCACCCTCTCTCCGGGATATGGAGGGGAAAAACTGTTTTTT. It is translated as CASTLSPGYGGEKLFF.

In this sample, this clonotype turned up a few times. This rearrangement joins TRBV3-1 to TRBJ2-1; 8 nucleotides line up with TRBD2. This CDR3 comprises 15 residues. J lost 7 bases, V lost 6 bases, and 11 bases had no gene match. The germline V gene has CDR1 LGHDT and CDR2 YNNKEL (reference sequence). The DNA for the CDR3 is TGTGCCAGCAGGCCGGACTTAGCGGGGATGAATGAGCAGTTCTTC. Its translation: CASRPDLAGMNEQFF.

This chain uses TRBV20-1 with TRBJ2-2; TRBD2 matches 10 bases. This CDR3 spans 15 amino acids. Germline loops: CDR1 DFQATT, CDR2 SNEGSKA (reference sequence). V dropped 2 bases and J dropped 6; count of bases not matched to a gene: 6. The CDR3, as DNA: TGCAGTGCTAGATCTAGCGGGGGTAACTCCGGGGAGCTGTTTTTT. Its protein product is CSARSSGGNSGELFF.

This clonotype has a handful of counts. The CDR3 DNA is TGCGCCAGCAGCTTGGAAGGGGGCGCGGGGACTGAAGCTTTCTTT. Protein product: CASSLEGGAGTEAFF. This rearrangement joins TRBV5-1 to TRBJ1-1; 7 bases are shared with TRBD1. Germline V gene lookup returns CDR1 SGHRS and CDR2 YFSETQ. The CDR3 spans 15 residues. V shed 0 bases, J shed 5 bases, and the junction held 7 bases outside the gene matches.

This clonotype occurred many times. The CDR3: CASSLVGGPETQYF. In DNA form, the CDR3 reads TGCGCCAGCAGCTTGGTCGGGGGCCCAGAGACCCAGTACTTC. The chain uses TRBV5-1 and TRBJ2-5; D is tentatively TRBD1 or TRBD2 (6 bases each). The ends were cut back, 0 bases at V and 4 bases at J, with 10 bases in the middle. Germline assignment: CDR1 SGHRS and CDR2 YFSETQ. The CDR3 is 14 amino acids.

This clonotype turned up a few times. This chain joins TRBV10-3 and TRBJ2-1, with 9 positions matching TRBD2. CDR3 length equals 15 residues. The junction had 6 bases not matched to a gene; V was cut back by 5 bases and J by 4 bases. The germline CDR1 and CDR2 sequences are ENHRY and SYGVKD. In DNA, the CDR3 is TGTGCCATCAGTCCAGTGACTAGCGGATACAATGAGCAGTTCTTC. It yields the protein CAISPVTSGYNEQFF.

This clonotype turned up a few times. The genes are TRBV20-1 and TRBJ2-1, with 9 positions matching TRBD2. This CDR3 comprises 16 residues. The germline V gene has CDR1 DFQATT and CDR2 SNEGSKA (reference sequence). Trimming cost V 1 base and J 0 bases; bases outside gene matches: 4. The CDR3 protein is CSARVGSGGSYNEQFF. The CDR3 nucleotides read TGCAGTGCTAGAGTCGGTAGCGGGGGCTCCTACAATGAGCAGTTCTTC.

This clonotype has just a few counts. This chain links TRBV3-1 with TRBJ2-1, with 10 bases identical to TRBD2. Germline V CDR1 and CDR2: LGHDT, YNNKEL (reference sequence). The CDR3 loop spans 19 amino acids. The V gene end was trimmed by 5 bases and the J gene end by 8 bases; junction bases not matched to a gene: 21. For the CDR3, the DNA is TGTGCCAGCAGCGTAGTGGATGGGCTAGCGGGGGTGGCCTGGCATGAGCAGTTCTTC. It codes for CASSVVDGLAGVAWHEQFF.

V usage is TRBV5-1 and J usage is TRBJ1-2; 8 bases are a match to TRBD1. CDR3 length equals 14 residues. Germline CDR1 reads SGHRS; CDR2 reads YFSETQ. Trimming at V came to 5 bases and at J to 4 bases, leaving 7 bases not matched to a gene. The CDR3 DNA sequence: TGCGCCAGCAGGCCCGGACAGGGTGGCTATGGCTACACCTTC. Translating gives CASRPGQGGYGYTF.

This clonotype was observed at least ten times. CDR3 region: CASSLGKRSSGNTIYF. The CDR3 DNA sequence: TGTGCCAGCAGCTTAGGTAAACGGAGCTCTGGAAACACCATATATTTT. V is TRBV11-2 and J is TRBJ1-3; D remains ambiguous. Germline V gene sequence: CDR1 SGHAT, CDR2 FQNNGV. V lost 1 base and J lost 0, with 10 bases in between. The CDR3 is made up of 16 amino acids.

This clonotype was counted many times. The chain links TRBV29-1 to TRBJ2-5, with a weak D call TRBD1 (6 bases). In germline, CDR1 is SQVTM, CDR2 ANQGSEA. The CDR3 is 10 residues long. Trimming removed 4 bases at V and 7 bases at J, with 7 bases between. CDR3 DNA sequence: TGCAGCGTTGTACAGGGGACCCAGTACTTC. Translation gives CSVVQGTQYF. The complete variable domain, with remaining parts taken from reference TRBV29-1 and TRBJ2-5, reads SAVISQKPSRDICQRGTSLTIQCQVDSQVTMMFWYRQQPGQSLTLIATANQGSEATYESGFVIDKFPISRPNLTFSTLTVSNMSPEDSSIYLCSVVQGTQYFGPGTRLLVL.